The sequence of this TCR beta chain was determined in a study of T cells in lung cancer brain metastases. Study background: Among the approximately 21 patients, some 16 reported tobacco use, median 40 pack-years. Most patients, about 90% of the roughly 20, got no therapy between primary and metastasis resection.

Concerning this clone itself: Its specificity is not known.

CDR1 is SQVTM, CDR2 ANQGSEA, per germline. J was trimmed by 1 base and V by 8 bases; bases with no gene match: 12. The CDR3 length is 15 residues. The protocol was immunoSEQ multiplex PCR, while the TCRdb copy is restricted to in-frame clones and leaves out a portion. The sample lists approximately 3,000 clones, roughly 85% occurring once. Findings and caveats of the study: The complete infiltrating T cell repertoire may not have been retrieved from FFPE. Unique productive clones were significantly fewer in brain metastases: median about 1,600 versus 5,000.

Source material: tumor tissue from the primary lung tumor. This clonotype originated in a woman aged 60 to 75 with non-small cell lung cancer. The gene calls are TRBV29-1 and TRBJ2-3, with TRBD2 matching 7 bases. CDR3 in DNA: TGCAGCACAGGCAGGCGGGAGATGGGCACAGATACGCAGTATTTT. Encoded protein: CSTGRREMGTDTQYF.